This T cell receptor (beta chain) was recorded in a study of cytomegalovirus exposure and HLA in healthy donors. Overall study: An analysis done earlier identified about 100 million unique TCR beta sequences from about 179 million T cells. Notes on the study in general: The authors excluded some V segments, including TRBV6-2 and TRBV6-3, as indistinguishable.

On this clone: The antigen is unknown.

CDR3 length: 16 residues. Looked up from germline, CDR1 is SGHNT and CDR2 is YENEEA. The V end was cut by 2 bases, the J end by 0 bases, with 10 bases between. Primers for the PCR totalled 60 Vbeta and 13 Jbeta. Sequenced by immunoSEQ multiplex PCR; TCRdb stores in-frame clones only, minus some. In the table there are around 160,000 clones, just over 70% of which are singletons. The J gene is TRBJ2-2, the V gene TRBV11-3; no reliable D call. The TCR was taken from a man aged 18 to 29 in good health and CMV-seropositive. The sequenced sample was PBMCs. This CDR3 reads CASSLWSFANTGELFF. Written as DNA, the CDR3 is TGTGCCAGCAGCTTATGGAGTTTCGCGAACACCGGGGAGCTGTTTTTT.